The 17 T cell receptor beta chains listed next were all sequenced from one sample in a study of cytomegalovirus exposure and HLA in healthy donors (dated by TCRdb to about 2017). The library relied on the immunoSEQ multiplex PCR assay. As stored in TCRdb, this immuneACCESS dataset retains in-frame rearrangements with V and J assigned. A fraction of the clones does not appear; measured against another copy, unresolved V genes explain less than half of the discrepancy, and the remainder lacks a known reason. This sample has approximately 46,000 clones in its table, and over 85% of those were observed once. The ten most abundant clones make up 2.1% of the sample. The sequenced material came from PBMCs. Source of these receptors: a woman younger than 35 in good health and CMV-seronegative.

For the CDR3, the DNA is TGTGCCAGCAGCCAAAGCTCGGGGTTCACCGGGGAGCTGTTTTTT. Amino acids: CASSQSSGFTGELFF. V and J are TRBV11-2 and TRBJ2-2, with TRBD2 as a possible D gene (5 bases). There are 15 residues in the CDR3. The V end was cut by 5 bases, the J end by 4 bases, with 14 bases between. Per germline, CDR1 SGHAT and CDR2 FQNNGV. Drawing the rest from reference TRBV11-2 and TRBJ2-2, the complete variable domain is EAGVAQSPRYKIIEKRQSVAFWCNPISGHATLYWYQQILGQGPKLLIQFQNNGVVDDSQLPKDRFSAERLKGVDSTLKIQPAKLEDSAVYLCASSQSSGFTGELFFGEGSRLTVL.

V gene TRBV2 combines with J gene TRBJ1-2; D ambiguous. V dropped 3 bases and J dropped 4 bases, with 12 bases sitting between them. This CDR3 spans 14 amino acids. Germline V CDR1 and CDR2: SNHLY, FYNNEI. The DNA of the CDR3 is TGTGCCAGCAGTGACCCCGGCAGGTCCTATGGCTACACCTTC. It yields the protein CASSDPGRSYGYTF.

About this clone itself: This CDR3 is also generated by other DNA sequences in the sample. The chain joins TRBV11-2 to TRBJ2-5, with 9 bases fitting TRBD1. The CDR3 is 15 amino acids. CDR1 is SGHAT and CDR2 is FQNNGV in the germline V gene. Trimming cost V 4 bases and J 2 bases; bases outside gene matches: 5. DNA for the CDR3: TGTGCCAGCAGCTACTCGACAGGGGGACAAGAGACCCAGTACTTC. This codes for CASSYSTGGQETQYF. The complete variable domain, with remaining parts taken from reference TRBV11-2 and TRBJ2-5, reads EAGVAQSPRYKIIEKRQSVAFWCNPISGHATLYWYQQILGQGPKLLIQFQNNGVVDDSQLPKDRFSAERLKGVDSTLKIQPAKLEDSAVYLCASSYSTGGQETQYFGPGTRLLVL.

J is TRBJ2-3 and V is TRBV7-2, with D possibly TRBD2 on 6 matching bases. Trimming cost V 5 bases and J 5 bases, with 17 bases left between them. In germline, CDR1 is SGHTA, CDR2 FQGNSA. The CDR3 has 15 residues. CDR3 residues: CASSPGGSGGDTQYF. DNA of the CDR3: TGTGCCAGCAGCCCAGGTGGTAGCGGAGGAGATACGCAGTATTTT.

The chain recombines TRBV5-4 with TRBJ1-1, with a tentative D call TRBD1 (6 bases). V was pared by 4 bases and J by 0 bases, with 10 bases between. The CDR3 consists of 14 residues. Germline values: CDR1 SGHNT, CDR2 YYREEE (reference sequence). CDR3 DNA: TGTGCCAGCAGCGCGACAGGCTTGAACACTGAAGCTTTCTTT. Translating it yields CASSATGLNTEAFF.

This chain uses TRBV7-6 with TRBJ2-7; TRBD1 agrees at 12 bases. This CDR3 spans 18 amino acids. The trim removed 5 bases at V and 0 bases at J, leaving 11 bases unmatched. Germline V gives CDR1 SGHVS, CDR2 FNYEAQ. CDR3 sequence: CASSLGTGGRSLSYEQYF. For the CDR3, the DNA is TGTGCCAGCAGCCTCGGGACAGGGGGCAGGTCACTCTCCTACGAGCAGTACTTC.

V is TRBV14 and J is TRBJ2-2; no clear D. The CDR3 is 12 amino acids. Per germline, CDR1 SGHDN and CDR2 FVKESK. Trimming pared 2 bases from V and 9 bases from J, leaving 7 bases between. The CDR3, as DNA: TGTGCCAGCAGCCAAACACGAAGGGAGCTGTTTTTT. Its protein product is CASSQTRRELFF. The variable domain in full, with the rest retrieved from reference TRBV14 and TRBJ2-2, is EAGVTQFPSHSVIEKGQTVTLRCDPISGHDNLYWYRRVMGKEIKFLLHFVKESKQDESGMPNNRFLAERTGGTYSTLKVQPAELEDSGVYFCASSQTRRELFFGEGSRLTVL.

This chain connects TRBV28 to TRBJ2-3; D remains unclear. V dropped 7 bases and J dropped 3 bases, with 14 bases sitting between them. This CDR3 spans 14 amino acids. The germline V gene encodes CDR1 MDHEN and CDR2 SYDVKM. CDR3 residues: CASTDSQGTDTQYF. The CDR3 DNA is TGTGCCAGCACCGACTCACAAGGAACAGATACGCAGTATTTT.

The rearrangement uses TRBV2 and TRBJ2-5, with 10 bases matching TRBD1. The germline CDR1 and CDR2 sequences are SNHLY and FYNNEI. This CDR3 has 15 amino acids. Trimming cost V 2 bases and J 5 bases; bases outside gene matches: 5. The CDR3 protein is CASSEPTGGVETQYF. The CDR3 DNA reads TGTGCCAGCAGTGAACCGACAGGGGGCGTGGAGACCCAGTACTTC.

V and J are TRBV28 and TRBJ2-7; D uncertain. Germline CDR1 reads MDHEN; CDR2 reads SYDVKM. V lost 6 bases, J lost 0 bases, and 9 bases lay in between. This CDR3 comprises 13 residues. The CDR3 region has the DNA TGTGCCAGCAGCCCTGCGCTCTCCTACGAGCAGTACTTC. Encoded protein: CASSPALSYEQYF. The complete variable domain, with remaining parts taken from reference TRBV28 and TRBJ2-7, reads DVKVTQSSRYLVKRTGEKVFLECVQDMDHENMFWYRQDPGLGLRLIYFSYDVKMKEKGDIPEGYSVSREKKERFSLILESASTNQTSMYLCASSPALSYEQYFGPGTRLTVT.

This chain joins TRBV7-2 and TRBJ1-5; D unclear. Trimming shortened V by 5 bases and J by 7 bases, and 9 bases separated the two germline ends. CDR3 length: 12 residues. CDR1 is SGHTA and CDR2 is FQGNSA in the germline V gene. The CDR3 here is CASSLWSQPQHF. The CDR3 coding sequence is TGTGCCAGCAGCCTATGGAGCCAGCCCCAGCATTTT.

As to this clone: The identical CDR3 is also encoded by other nucleotide sequences in the sample. The chain is built from TRBV29-1 and TRBJ1-1; D gene unclear. Trimming removed 4 bases from V and 5 bases from J, with 17 bases in between. CDR1 SQVTM and CDR2 ANQGSEA come from the germline V gene. The CDR3 consists of 14 residues. The CDR3 region has the DNA TGCAGCGTTGTATCGGGAGCGACGGGGACTGAAGCTTTCTTT. Protein product: CSVVSGATGTEAFF.

Only one count was recorded for this clone. V and J are TRBV6-6 and TRBJ1-2; TRBD1 matches at 11 bases. Germline V lookup: CDR1 MNHNY, CDR2 SVGAGI (reference sequence). This CDR3 contains 14 residues. The V and J ends lost 7 bases and 4 bases, in that order; junction bases with no gene match: 5. CDR3 amino acids: CASIKGTGGYGYTF. In DNA, the CDR3 is TGTGCCAGCATTAAAGGGACAGGGGGCTATGGCTACACCTTC.

The chain has TRBV29-1 and TRBJ2-2; D ambiguous. V lost 6 bases, J lost 4 bases, and 12 bases lay in between. This CDR3 is built from 13 residues. Germline CDR1 is SQVTM and CDR2 is ANQGSEA. The CDR3 reads CSVFASGTGELFF. The CDR3, as DNA: TGCAGCGTCTTCGCTAGTGGCACCGGGGAGCTGTTTTTT.

V and J are TRBV28 and TRBJ1-3, with TRBD1 matching over 7 bases. The CDR3 extends over 15 amino acids. V gave up 0 bases and J gave up 1 base; unmatched junction bases: 0. CDR1 MDHEN and CDR2 SYDVKM come from the germline V gene. The chain's CDR3 is CASSLWTGSGNTIYF. CDR3 nucleotides: TGTGCCAGCAGTTTATGGACAGGGTCTGGAAACACCATATATTTT. The full variable domain, rest sourced from reference TRBV28 and TRBJ1-3, is DVKVTQSSRYLVKRTGEKVFLECVQDMDHENMFWYRQDPGLGLRLIYFSYDVKMKEKGDIPEGYSVSREKKERFSLILESASTNQTSMYLCASSLWTGSGNTIYFGEGSWLTVV.

This rearrangement joins TRBV14 to TRBJ1-1; maybe TRBD1 (5 bases). From germline, CDR1 is SGHDN and CDR2 FVKESK. Trimming pared 5 bases from V and 2 bases from J, leaving 15 bases between. The CDR3 totals 15 residues. The CDR3 loop reads CASSYPGQGNTEAFF. The CDR3 DNA is TGTGCCAGCAGCTACCCTGGGCAGGGTAACACTGAAGCTTTCTTT.

The chain employs TRBV6-4 and TRBJ2-1; a weak D match, TRBD2 (5 bases). Looked up from germline, CDR1 is MRHNA and CDR2 is SNTAGT. The CDR3 extends over 15 amino acids. Trimming removed 4 bases from V and 4 bases from J, with 14 bases in between. The CDR3 bases are TGTGCCAGCAGTGCAGAGGGAGCCATATACAATGAGCAGTTCTTC. Translating gives CASSAEGAIYNEQFF.